These 15 T cell receptor beta chains share one sample of origin, sequenced in a study of T cells expressing NK-cell markers. TCRdb reanalyzed the 5' RACE reads and collapses them to one entry per CDR3 protein, without DNA. In total, the table holds about 380,000 distinct CDR3 sequences. The source material was blood T cells: a sorted CD56 or NKG2C T cell subset, CD4+ or CD8+ T cells, or bulk PBMC T cells (not recorded which). Receptors originate from a man aged 18 to 69 in good health.

The V gene is TRBV18, the J gene TRBJ2-7. This CDR3 has 15 amino acids. Per germline, CDR1 KGHSH and CDR2 LQKENI. CDR3 protein: CASSTYARAQGEQYF.

The chain uses TRBV6-5 and TRBJ2-7; lacking DNA, the TRBD1 call made by TCRdb goes unchecked. The germline V gene has CDR1 MNHEY and CDR2 SVGAGI. The CDR3 runs 15 residues. The CDR3 sequence: CASSYSGTDPYEQYF.

The chain carries TRBV2 and TRBJ1-2. The length of the CDR3 is 14 residues. Germline V gene lookup returns CDR1 SNHLY and CDR2 FYNNEI. The CDR3 reads CASRRRFSNYGYTF.

This chain links TRBV7-9 with TRBJ1-2. The CDR3 is made up of 13 amino acids. Germline V lookup: CDR1 SEHNR, CDR2 FQNEAQ (reference sequence). The CDR3 region is CASSIQTSYGYTF.

The gene calls are TRBV20-1 and TRBJ1-2; the D call from TCRdb, TRBD1, cannot be confirmed without DNA. The germline CDR1 and CDR2 sequences are DFQATT and SNEGSKA (reference sequence). The CDR3 covers 13 residues. The CDR3 reads CSAGPGTGNGYTF.

The chain uses TRBV19 and TRBJ2-1; the TCRdb call, TRBD1, lacks DNA for checking. Germline CDR1 and CDR2: LNHDA and SQIVND (reference sequence). The CDR3 length is 16 residues. The CDR3 sequence is CASDGQPGEGGNEQFF. Drawing the rest from reference TRBV19 and TRBJ2-1, the complete variable domain is DGGITQSPKYLFRKEGQNVTLSCEQNLNHDAMYWYRQDPGQGLRLIYYSQIVNDFQKGDIAEGYSVSREKKESFPLTVTSAQKNPTAFYLCASDGQPGEGGNEQFFGPGTRLTVL.

The chain combines TRBV7-2 with TRBJ2-1. The CDR3 length is 15 residues. Germline CDR1 SGHTA, CDR2 FQGNSA. CDR3 sequence reads: CASSSSGASYNEQFF.

CDR3 sequence: CASSHDLAGRQETQYF. The rearrangement joins TRBV4-2 to TRBJ2-5; TCRdb outputs TRBD2, but without DNA this stays unchecked. Germline V CDR1 and CDR2: LGHNA, YNFKEQ. The CDR3 consists of 16 residues.

The chain has TRBV5-1 and TRBJ1-1; TCRdb's D call of TRBD1 is untestable without DNA. Germline V lookup: CDR1 SGHRS, CDR2 YFSETQ. This CDR3 is built from 15 residues. The CDR3 here is CASRQVLAPNTEAFF.

The V and J genes are TRBV2 and TRBJ2-7; TCRdb's assignment of TRBD1 cannot be checked, as there is no DNA. Looked up from germline, CDR1 is SNHLY and CDR2 is FYNNEI. CDR3 length: 11 amino acids. This CDR3 reads CASEGGAEQYF. Full variable domain (outside the CDR3, taken from reference TRBV2 and TRBJ2-7): EPEVTQTPSHQVTQMGQEVILRCVPISNHLYFYWYRQILGQKVEFLVSFYNNEISEKSEIFDDQFSVERPDGSNFTLKIRSTKLEDSAMYFCASEGGAEQYFGPGTRLTVT.

The chain joins TRBV5-1 to TRBJ2-1; TCRdb's assignment of TRBD2 cannot be checked, as there is no DNA. CDR3 length: 16 amino acids. The germline gives CDR1 SGHRS, CDR2 YFSETQ. CDR3 sequence: CASSLVAGGPGDEQFF.

This chain joins TRBV28 and TRBJ2-7; TCRdb's D call, TRBD1, is unchecked because there is no DNA. The CDR3 contains 13 residues. Germline V lookup: CDR1 MDHEN, CDR2 SYDVKM. The CDR3: CASSTRQIYEQYF.

The V gene is TRBV10-3, the J gene TRBJ1-4; without DNA, the TCRdb call of TRBD1 cannot be checked. The CDR3 sequence is 13 residues long. Germline assignment: CDR1 ENHRY and CDR2 SYGVKD. CDR3 amino acids: CAISPGPDEKLFF.

The rearrangement joins TRBV5-1 to TRBJ1-2. The germline CDR1 and CDR2 sequences are SGHRS and YFSETQ. This CDR3 has 12 amino acids. This CDR3 reads CASSSFYDGYTF.

The rearrangement joins TRBV30 to TRBJ2-3; TCRdb names TRBD1, which stays unverified in the absence of DNA. CDR3 length: 16 residues. Per the germline V gene, CDR1 is GTSNPN and CDR2 is SVGIG (reference sequence). CDR3 residues: CAWTPRQLSYPDTQYF.